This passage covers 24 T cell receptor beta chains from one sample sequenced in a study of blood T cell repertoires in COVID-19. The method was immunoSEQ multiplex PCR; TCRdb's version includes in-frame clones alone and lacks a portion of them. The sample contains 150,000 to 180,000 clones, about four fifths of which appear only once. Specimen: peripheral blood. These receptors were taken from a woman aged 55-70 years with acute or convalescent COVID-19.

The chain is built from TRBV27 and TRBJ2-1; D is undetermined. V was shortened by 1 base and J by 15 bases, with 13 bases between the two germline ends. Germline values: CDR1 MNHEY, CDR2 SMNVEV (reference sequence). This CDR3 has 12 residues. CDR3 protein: CASSLYPGKWFF. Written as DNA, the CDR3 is TGTGCCAGCAGTTTATACCCGGGTAAATGGTTCTTC.

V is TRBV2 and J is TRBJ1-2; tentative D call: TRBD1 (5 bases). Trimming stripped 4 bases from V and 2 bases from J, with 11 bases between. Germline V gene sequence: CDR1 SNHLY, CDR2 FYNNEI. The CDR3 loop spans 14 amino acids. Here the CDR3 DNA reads TGTGCCAGCAGTGGGACAAGTGGGAACTATGGCTACACCTTC. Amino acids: CASSGTSGNYGYTF.

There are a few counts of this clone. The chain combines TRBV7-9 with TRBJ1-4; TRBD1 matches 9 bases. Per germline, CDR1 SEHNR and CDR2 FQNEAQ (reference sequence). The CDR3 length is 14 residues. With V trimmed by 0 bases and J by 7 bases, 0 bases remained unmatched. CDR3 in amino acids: CASSLADRGEKLFF. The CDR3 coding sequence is TGTGCCAGCAGCTTAGCGGACAGGGGTGAAAAACTGTTTTTT.

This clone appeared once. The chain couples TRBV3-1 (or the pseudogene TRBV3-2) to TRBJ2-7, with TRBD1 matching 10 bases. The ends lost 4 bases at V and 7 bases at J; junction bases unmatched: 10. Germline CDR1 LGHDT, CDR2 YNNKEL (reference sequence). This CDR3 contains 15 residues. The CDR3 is CASSPSGTGVGEQYF. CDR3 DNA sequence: TGTGCCAGCAGCCCATCCGGGACAGGGGTCGGGGAGCAGTACTTC.

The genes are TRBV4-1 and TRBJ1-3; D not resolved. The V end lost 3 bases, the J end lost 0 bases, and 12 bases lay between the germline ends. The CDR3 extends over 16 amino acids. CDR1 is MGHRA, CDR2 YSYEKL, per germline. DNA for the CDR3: TGCGCCAGCAGCCAGACCCTTCGGAGCTCTGGAAACACCATATATTTT. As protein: CASSQTLRSSGNTIYF.

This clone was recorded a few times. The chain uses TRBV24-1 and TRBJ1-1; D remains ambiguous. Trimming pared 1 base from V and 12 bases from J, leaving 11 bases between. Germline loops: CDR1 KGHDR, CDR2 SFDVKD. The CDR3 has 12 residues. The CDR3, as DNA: TGTGCCACCAGTGATTTAGACTTCAAAACTTTCTTT. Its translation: CATSDLDFKTFF.

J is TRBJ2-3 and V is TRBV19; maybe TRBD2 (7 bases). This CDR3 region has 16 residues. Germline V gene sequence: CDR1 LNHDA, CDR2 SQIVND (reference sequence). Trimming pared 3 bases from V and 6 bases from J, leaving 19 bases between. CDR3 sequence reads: CASSMGAGLVKDTQYF. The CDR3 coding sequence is TGTGCCAGTAGTATGGGGGCCGGACTAGTGAAGGATACGCAGTATTTT.

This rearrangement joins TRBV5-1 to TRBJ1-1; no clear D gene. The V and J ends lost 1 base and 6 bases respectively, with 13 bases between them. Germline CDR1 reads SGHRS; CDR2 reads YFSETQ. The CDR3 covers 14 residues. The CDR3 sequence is CASSLRSRVSEAFF. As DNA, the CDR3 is TGCGCCAGCAGCTTGAGGTCGAGGGTCTCTGAAGCTTTCTTT.

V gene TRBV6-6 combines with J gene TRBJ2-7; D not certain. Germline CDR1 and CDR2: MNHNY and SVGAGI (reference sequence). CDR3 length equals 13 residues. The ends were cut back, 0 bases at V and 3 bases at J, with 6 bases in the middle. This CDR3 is CASSYSQFYEQYF. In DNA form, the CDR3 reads TGTGCCAGCAGTTACTCGCAGTTCTACGAGCAGTACTTC.

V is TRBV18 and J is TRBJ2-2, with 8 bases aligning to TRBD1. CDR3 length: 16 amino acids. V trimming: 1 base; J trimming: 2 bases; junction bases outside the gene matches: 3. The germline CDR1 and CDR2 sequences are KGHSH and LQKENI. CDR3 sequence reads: CASSPLQGANTGELFF. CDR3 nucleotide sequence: TGTGCCAGCTCACCACTTCAGGGGGCTAACACCGGGGAGCTGTTTTTT.

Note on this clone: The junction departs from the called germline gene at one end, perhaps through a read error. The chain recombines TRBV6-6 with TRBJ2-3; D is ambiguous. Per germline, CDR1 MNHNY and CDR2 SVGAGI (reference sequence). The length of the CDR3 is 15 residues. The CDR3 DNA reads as TGTGCCAGCAGCTACTCCATGCGGTTCACAGATACGCAGTATTTT. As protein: CASSYSMRFTDTQYF.

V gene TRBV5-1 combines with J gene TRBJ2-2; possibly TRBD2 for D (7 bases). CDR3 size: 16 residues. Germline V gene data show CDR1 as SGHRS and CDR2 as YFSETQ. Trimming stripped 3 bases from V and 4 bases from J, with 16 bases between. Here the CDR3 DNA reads TGCGCCAGCAGCTCGGCGGGGGCCGCGGGCACCGGGGAGCTGTTTTTT. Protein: CASSSAGAAGTGELFF.

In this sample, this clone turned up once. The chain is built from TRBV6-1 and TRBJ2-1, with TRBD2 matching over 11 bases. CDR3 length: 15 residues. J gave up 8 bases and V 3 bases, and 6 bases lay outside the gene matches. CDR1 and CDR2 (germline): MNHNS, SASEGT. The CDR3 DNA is TGTGCCAGCAGTGACCCTAGCGGGGGGAGGTATGAGCAGTTCTTC. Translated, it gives CASSDPSGGRYEQFF.

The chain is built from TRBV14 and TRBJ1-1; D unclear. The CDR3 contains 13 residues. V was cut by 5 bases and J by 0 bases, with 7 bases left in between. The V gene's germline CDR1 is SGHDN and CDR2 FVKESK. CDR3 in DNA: TGTGCCAGCAGCACGACTATGAACACTGAAGCTTTCTTT. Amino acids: CASSTTMNTEAFF. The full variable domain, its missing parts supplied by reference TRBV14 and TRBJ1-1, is EAGVTQFPSHSVIEKGQTVTLRCDPISGHDNLYWYRRVMGKEIKFLLHFVKESKQDESGMPNNRFLAERTGGTYSTLKVQPAELEDSGVYFCASSTTMNTEAFFGQGTRLTVV.

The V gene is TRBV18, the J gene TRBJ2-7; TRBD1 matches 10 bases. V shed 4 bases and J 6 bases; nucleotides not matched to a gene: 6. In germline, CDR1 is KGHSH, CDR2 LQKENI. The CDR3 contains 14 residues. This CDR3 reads CASSRGTGEVEQYF. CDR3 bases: TGTGCCAGCTCACGCGGGACAGGGGAAGTCGAGCAGTACTTC.

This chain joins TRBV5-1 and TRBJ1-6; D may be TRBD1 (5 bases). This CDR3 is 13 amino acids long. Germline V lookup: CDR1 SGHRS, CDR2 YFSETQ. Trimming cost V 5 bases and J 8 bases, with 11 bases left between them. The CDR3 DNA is TGCGCCAGCAGGCGGGAGACAGATTCACCCCTCCACTTT. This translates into CASRRETDSPLHF.

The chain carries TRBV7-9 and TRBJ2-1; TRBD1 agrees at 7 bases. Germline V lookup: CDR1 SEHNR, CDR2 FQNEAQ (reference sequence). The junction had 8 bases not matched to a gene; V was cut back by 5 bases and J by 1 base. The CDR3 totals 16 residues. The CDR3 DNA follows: TGTGCCAGCAGCAATAGACAGGGAAGGTCCTACAATGAGCAGTTCTTC. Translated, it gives CASSNRQGRSYNEQFF.

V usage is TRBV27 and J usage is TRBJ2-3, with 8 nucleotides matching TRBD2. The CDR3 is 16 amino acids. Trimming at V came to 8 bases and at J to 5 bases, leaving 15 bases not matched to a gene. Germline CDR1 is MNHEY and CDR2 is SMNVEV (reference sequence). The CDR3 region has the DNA TGTGCCAGCGGAAATACGAGCGGGGGACGTCGAGATACGCAGTATTTT. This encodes CASGNTSGGRRDTQYF.

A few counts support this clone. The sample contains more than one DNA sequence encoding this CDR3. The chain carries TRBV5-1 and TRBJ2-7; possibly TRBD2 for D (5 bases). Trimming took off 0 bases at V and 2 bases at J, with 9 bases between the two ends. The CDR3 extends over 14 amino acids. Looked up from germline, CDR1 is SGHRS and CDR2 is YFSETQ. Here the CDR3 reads CASSLVAGTYEQYF. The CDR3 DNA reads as TGCGCCAGCAGCTTGGTTGCGGGTACCTACGAGCAGTACTTC. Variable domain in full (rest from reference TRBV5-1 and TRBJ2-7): KAGVTQTPRYLIKTRGQQVTLSCSPISGHRSVSWYQQTPGQGLQFLFEYFSETQRNKGNFPGRFSGRQFSNSRSEMNVSTLELGDSALYLCASSLVAGTYEQYFGPGTRLTVT.

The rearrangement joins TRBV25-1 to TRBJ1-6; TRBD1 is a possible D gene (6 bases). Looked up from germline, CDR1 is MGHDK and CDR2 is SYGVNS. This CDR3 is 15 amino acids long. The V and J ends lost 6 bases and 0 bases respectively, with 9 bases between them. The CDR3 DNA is TGTGCCAGCAGGGGGGCCTACTCCTATAATTCACCCCTCCACTTT. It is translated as CASRGAYSYNSPLHF.

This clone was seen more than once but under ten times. The CDR3 here is CASSSGTSGTDTGELFF. The CDR3 nucleotides are TGTGCCAGCAGCTCCGGGACTAGCGGGACCGACACCGGGGAGCTGTTTTTT. The rearrangement joins TRBV28 to TRBJ2-2; 13 nucleotides agree with TRBD2. CDR1 MDHEN and CDR2 SYDVKM come from the germline V gene. Germline trimming cut 6 bases from V and 3 bases from J; bases unmatched to any gene: 7. The CDR3 is 17 amino acids.

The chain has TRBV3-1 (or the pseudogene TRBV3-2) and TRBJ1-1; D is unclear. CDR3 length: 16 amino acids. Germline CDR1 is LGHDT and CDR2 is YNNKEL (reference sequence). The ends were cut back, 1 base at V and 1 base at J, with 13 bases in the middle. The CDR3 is CASSQGFGGWNTEAFF. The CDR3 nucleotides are TGTGCCAGCAGCCAAGGGTTCGGAGGGTGGAACACTGAAGCTTTCTTT.

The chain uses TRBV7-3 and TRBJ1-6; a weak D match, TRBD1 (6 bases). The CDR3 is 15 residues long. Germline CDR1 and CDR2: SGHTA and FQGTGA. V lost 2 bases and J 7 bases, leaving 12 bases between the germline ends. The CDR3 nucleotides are TGTGCCAGCAGCTTATCCCCCAGGGGAAATTCACCCCTCCACTTT. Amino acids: CASSLSPRGNSPLHF. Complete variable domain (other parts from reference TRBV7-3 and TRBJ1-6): GAGVSQTPSNKVTEKGKYVELRCDPISGHTALYWYRQSLGQGPEFLIYFQGTGAADDSGLPNDRFFAVRPEGSVSTLKIQRTERGDSAVYLCASSLSPRGNSPLHFGNGTRLTVT.

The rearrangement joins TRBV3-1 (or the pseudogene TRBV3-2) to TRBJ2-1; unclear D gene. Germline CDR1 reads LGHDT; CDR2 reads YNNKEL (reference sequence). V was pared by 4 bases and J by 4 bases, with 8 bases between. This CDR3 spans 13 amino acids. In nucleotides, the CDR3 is TGTGCCAGCAGCCTATCCGGGTACAATGAGCAGTTCTTC. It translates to CASSLSGYNEQFF.